This TCR beta chain derives from a study of T cell responses to AZD1222 COVID-19 vaccine. Study-level findings and limits: Mostly white British, mostly female donors; authors suggested clonal diversity may be underestimated.

As to this clone: Its antigen is unidentified.

V shed 4 bases and J shed 7 bases, with 19 bases lying between them. The CDR3 covers 15 residues. CDR1 and CDR2 (germline): GTSNPN, SVGIG (reference sequence). Assay: immunoSEQ multiplex PCR; the TCRdb copy retains only in-frame clones and omits some. Of under 150,000 clones listed, about 89% were seen once; the top ten hold 11%. This chain joins TRBV30 and TRBJ2-2; D may be TRBD1 (6 bases). This clonotype was obtained from an adult in good health. The sample here was peripheral blood, taken on day 0 of MenACWY control vaccination. The CDR3 DNA reads TGTGCCTGGACGGAACAACAGGGACATGGCGGGGAGCTGTTTTTT. Translated, it gives CAWTEQQGHGGELFF. Drawing the rest from reference TRBV30 and TRBJ2-2, the complete variable domain is SQTIHQWPATLVQPVGSPLSLECTVEGTSNPNLYWYRQAAGRGLQLLFYSVGIGQISSEVPQNLSASRPQDRQFILSSKKLLLSDSGFYLCAWTEQQGHGGELFFGEGSRLTVL.